These 23 T cell receptor beta chains came from one sample sequenced in a study of T cells in pancreatic ductal adenocarcinoma. The repertoire was sequenced with immunoSEQ multiplex PCR; TCRdb's copy has only in-frame clones and lacks some. The profile covers 15,000 to 20,000 clones, with roughly 90% appearing a single time and 0.75% to 0.95% taken by the ten largest. Selected pancreatic ductal adenocarcinoma patients had undergone surgery without neoadjuvant therapy. The material sequenced was PBMCs. The receptors shown here come from a human donor with pancreatic ductal adenocarcinoma.

The rearrangement links TRBV15 to TRBJ1-1, with D tentatively TRBD1 (5 bases). The CDR3 is 14 amino acids. V lost 6 bases and J lost 4, with 15 bases in between. Looked up from germline, CDR1 is LNHNV and CDR2 is YYDKDF (reference sequence). For the CDR3, the DNA is TGTGCCACCAGGGACACGGGTGTGGGCACTGAAGCTTTCTTT. Translated, it gives CATRDTGVGTEAFF.

The chain combines TRBV19 with TRBJ2-7; no firm D call. Trimming took 3 bases from V and 4 from J, leaving 22 bases between them. CDR3 length equals 17 residues. The V gene's germline CDR1 is LNHDA and CDR2 SQIVND (reference sequence). The CDR3 is CASSILGPGSLGYEQYF. The CDR3 DNA sequence: TGTGCCAGTAGTATTCTGGGCCCCGGATCCTTAGGATACGAGCAGTACTTC.

This clone has only one observation. The chain joins TRBV6-5 to TRBJ2-2, with 8 bases that match TRBD1. Trimming removed 6 bases from V and 3 bases from J; junction bases left unmatched: 3. CDR3 length equals 14 residues. Germline values: CDR1 MNHEY, CDR2 SVGAGI. The CDR3 sequence: CASRLQGDTGELFF. The CDR3 coding sequence is TGTGCCAGCAGATTACAGGGGGACACCGGGGAGCTGTTTTTT.

The chain recombines TRBV28 with TRBJ1-5; TRBD1 might be the D (5 bases). Trimming cost V 4 bases and J 1 base, with 14 bases left between them. The germline CDR1 and CDR2 sequences are MDHEN and SYDVKM. The CDR3 covers 16 residues. As DNA, the CDR3 is TGTGCCAGCAGTTATGTCGTCGGGGGAAGCAATCAGCCCCAGCATTTT. Translated: CASSYVVGGSNQPQHF.

The chain uses TRBV11-2 and TRBJ2-5, with D unclear. The J call may not be correct, given that the DNA end is closer to TRBJ2-7. From germline, CDR1 is SGHAT and CDR2 FQNNGV. This CDR3 has 14 residues. CDR3 amino acids: CASSLLRTEREQYF. The DNA of the CDR3 is TGTGCCAGCAGCTTATTGAGAACAGAACGCGAGCAGTACTTC.

V is TRBV5-1 and J is TRBJ2-3, with 8 bases matching TRBD2. The CDR3 consists of 15 residues. From germline, CDR1 is SGHRS and CDR2 YFSETQ. The V segment lost 0 bases and the J segment 5 bases; nucleotides outside the gene matches: 5. CDR3 sequence: CASSLAPGGQDTQYF. CDR3 bases: TGCGCCAGCAGCTTGGCCCCGGGGGGGCAAGATACGCAGTATTTT.

V is TRBV5-5 and J is TRBJ2-3; 8 bases fit TRBD1. CDR3 length equals 15 residues. The junction had 6 bases not matched to a gene; V was cut back by 2 bases and J by 4 bases. CDR1 is SGHKS, CDR2 YYEKEE, per germline (reference sequence). CDR3: CASSFTGGQADTQYF. The DNA for the CDR3 is TGTGCCAGCAGCTTCACCGGGGGACAGGCAGATACGCAGTATTTT.

CDR3 nucleotide sequence: TGTGCCAGCAGCCAGGATACAGGGGGGTATGAGCAGTTCTTC. Amino acids: CASSQDTGGYEQFF. The chain joins TRBV7-2 to TRBJ2-1; 8 bases agree with TRBD1. The germline V gene has CDR1 SGHTA and CDR2 FQGNSA. The CDR3 has 14 amino acids. The V gene end was trimmed by 5 bases and the J gene end by 8 bases; junction bases not matched to a gene: 8.

The rearrangement uses TRBV6-5 and TRBJ2-6, with D perhaps matching TRBD2 (5 bases). The CDR3 loop spans 14 amino acids. Trimming took 6 bases from V and 1 from J, leaving 7 bases between them. Germline CDR1 reads MNHEY; CDR2 reads SVGAGI. In nucleotides, the CDR3 is TGTGCCAGCAGCCGGGGATCTGGGGCCAACGTCCTGACTTTC. This translates into CASSRGSGANVLTF.

V and J are TRBV10-3 and TRBJ1-6; TRBD1 matches 7 bases. Germline trimming cut 6 bases from V and 9 bases from J; bases unmatched to any gene: 8. The germline V gene has CDR1 ENHRY and CDR2 SYGVKD. CDR3 length: 14 residues. CDR3 sequence reads: CAISLGGDASPLHF. The CDR3 DNA reads as TGTGCCATCAGCCTAGGGGGCGATGCTTCACCCCTCCACTTT.

This clone was seen once. This chain links TRBV9 with TRBJ1-4, with TRBD1 matching 9 bases. The CDR3 covers 16 residues. Germline loops: CDR1 SGDLS, CDR2 YYNGEE. Trimming removed 3 bases from V and 3 bases from J; junction bases left unmatched: 6. The CDR3 loop reads CASSEGGQGPNEKLFF. For the CDR3, the DNA is TGTGCCAGCAGCGAGGGGGGACAGGGCCCTAATGAAAAACTGTTTTTT.

This CDR3 reads CASSQGWAGVDEQFF. The CDR3 DNA follows: TGTGCCAGCAGCCAAGGGTGGGCGGGGGTCGATGAGCAGTTCTTC. V gene TRBV14 combines with J gene TRBJ2-1, with 7 bases aligning to TRBD2. Germline V gene sequence: CDR1 SGHDN, CDR2 FVKESK. This CDR3 contains 15 residues. J was trimmed by 8 bases and V by 1 base; bases with no gene match: 8.

The chain combines TRBV4-3 with TRBJ1-6; no clear D gene. This CDR3 is built from 16 residues. Trimming shortened V by 0 bases and J by 6 bases, and 12 bases separated the two germline ends. Germline CDR1 is LGHNA and CDR2 is YSLEER. The DNA of the CDR3 is TGCGCCAGCAGCCAAGATAGCGGACGTAGTAATTCACCCCTCCACTTT. Its protein is CASSQDSGRSNSPLHF.

The V call is TRBV27, the J call TRBJ1-5, with 10 nucleotides matching TRBD1. The CDR3 totals 15 residues. Unmatched junction bases numbered 7, after V lost 7 bases and J lost 4 bases. From germline, CDR1 is MNHEY and CDR2 SMNVEV (reference sequence). Here the CDR3 DNA reads TGTGCCAGCATGGGGCGGACAGGGGGGAATCAGCCCCAGCATTTT. Translation gives CASMGRTGGNQPQHF.

The chain has TRBV5-6 and TRBJ2-1; 8 bases agree with TRBD1. The germline V gene has CDR1 SGHDT and CDR2 YYEEEE. This CDR3 region has 13 residues. Germline trimming cut 2 bases from V and 12 bases from J; bases unmatched to any gene: 7. DNA for the CDR3: TGTGCCAGCAGCTTTAGACAGGGGAGGTGGCAGTTCTTC. Its protein product is CASSFRQGRWQFF.

This clone was seen more than once but under ten times. J is TRBJ2-1 and V is TRBV6-1, with D possibly being TRBD2 (5 bases). CDR3 length: 12 residues. The V end lost 0 bases, the J end lost 14 bases, and 11 bases lay between the germline ends. The germline V gene has CDR1 MNHNS and CDR2 SASEGT. This chain's CDR3 is CASSEADGDKFF. DNA of the CDR3: TGTGCCAGCAGTGAAGCGGACGGGGATAAGTTCTTC.

The CDR3 sequence is CASSPGAGAAPYEQYF. The CDR3 region has the DNA TGCGCCAGCAGCCCGGGGGCGGGAGCGGCCCCCTACGAGCAGTACTTC. J is TRBJ2-7 and V is TRBV4-3; maybe TRBD2 (7 bases). Trimming cost V 4 bases and J 2 bases, with 18 bases left between them. The germline gives CDR1 LGHNA, CDR2 YSLEER. The CDR3 spans 16 residues.

The chain carries TRBV4-1 and TRBJ1-6, with TRBD1 matching over 8 bases. Germline V gene data show CDR1 as MGHRA and CDR2 as YSYEKL. CDR3 length: 15 residues. The J segment lost 6 bases and the V segment lost 4 bases, leaving 5 bases of the junction unmatched. CDR3 region: CASSPPTGANSPLHF. The DNA of the CDR3 is TGCGCCAGCAGCCCCCCGACAGGGGCTAATTCACCCCTCCACTTT.

The V gene is TRBV7-2, the J gene TRBJ1-2, with TRBD1 matching over 7 bases. The germline CDR1 and CDR2 sequences are SGHTA and FQGNSA. Losses at the gene ends were 3 bases for V and 7 bases for J; bases not matched to a gene: 8. The CDR3 runs to 14 residues. CDR3 in DNA: TGTGCCAGCAGCTTCTCCTCGACAGGGAGTGGCTACACCTTC. It is translated as CASSFSSTGSGYTF.

The genes are TRBV28 and TRBJ1-4; 10 bases align to TRBD1. V shed 10 bases, J shed 5 bases, and the junction held 10 bases outside the gene matches. The CDR3 has 15 amino acids. CDR1 is MDHEN and CDR2 is SYDVKM in the germline V gene. The CDR3 bases are TGTGCCACTATCGGGACAGGGGCCCTAAATGAAAAACTGTTTTTT. Translated: CATIGTGALNEKLFF. Supplemented by reference TRBV28 and TRBJ1-4, the full variable domain reads DVKVTQSSRYLVKRTGEKVFLECVQDMDHENMFWYRQDPGLGLRLIYFSYDVKMKEKGDIPEGYSVSREKKERFSLILESASTNQTSMYLCATIGTGALNEKLFFGSGTQLSVL.

The genes are TRBV7-9 and TRBJ2-5; possibly TRBD1 for D (6 bases). The CDR3 has 12 amino acids. Trimming removed 1 base at V and 7 bases at J, with 7 bases between. The germline gives CDR1 SEHNR, CDR2 FQNEAQ (reference sequence). The CDR3 region has the DNA TGTGCCAGCAGCTTAGAAGGGGGGACCCAGTACTTC. Translated: CASSLEGGTQYF.

This sequence joins TRBV12-2 and TRBJ2-7; the table's D call, TRBD2, was not checked against the DNA. TRBV12-2 is designated a pseudogene. CDR3 length: 16 amino acids. The DNA for the CDR3 is TGTGCAAGTCGCTACCCGAGCGGCACAATCTCCTACGAGCAGTACTTC. This translates into CASRYPSGTISYEQYF.

V usage is TRBV28 and J usage is TRBJ2-7; D might be TRBD2 (5 bases). With 6 bases removed from V and 6 bases from J, the gap between germline ends came to 18 bases. The CDR3 covers 14 residues. Per the germline V gene, CDR1 is MDHEN and CDR2 is SYDVKM. CDR3 loop: CASRYGSLRGEQYF. The DNA for the CDR3 is TGTGCCAGCAGGTATGGGTCGTTACGGGGCGAGCAGTACTTC.